In its sample, the clone carrying this TCR beta chain was seen many times. RNA transcripts yielded amplified TCR beta CDR3 regions. Scientists carried out first-round RT-PCR using HTBI primers and then a second-round multiplex PCR. TCRdb independently ran MiXCR on the multiplex PCR reads; one entry per CDR3 protein. The table lists approximately 460,000 distinct CDR3 sequences, roughly an eighth of them singletons. The data originate from a study of Graves' ophthalmopathy and Graves' hyperthyroidism. Ophthalmopathy donors were characterized by moderate-to-severe activity, CAS of at least 3, NOSPECS of at least 4, and duration under 3 months. The CDR3 covers 13 residues. V shed 6 bases, J shed 5 bases, and the junction held 6 bases outside the gene matches. Germline CDR1 reads SNHLY; CDR2 reads FYNNEI.

Sequencing was performed on blood. The rearrangement uses TRBV2 and TRBJ1-2, with 7 bases identical to TRBD1. The sequence came from a woman in her 30s with Graves' ophthalmopathy. In DNA, the CDR3 is TGTGCCAGCAGGCTTCAGGGGGGATATGGCTACACCTTC. Amino acids: CASRLQGGYGYTF.